This is a list of T cell receptor beta chains from one sample in a study of T cells in Graves' hyperthyroidism and ophthalmopathy. TCRdb used MiXCR to reprocess the multiplex PCR reads, holding one entry per CDR3 protein. The data show around 760,000 distinct CDR3 sequences, roughly a third seen once. The sample comprised blood. The receptors stem from a woman in her thirties or forties with Graves' hyperthyroidism. Each CDR3 is given with its conserved first and last residue. The order of the fields is V gene, clone size, J gene, D gene, CDR3 DNA, CDR3 protein. D genes are given only for firm matches. Only part of the rows carry a size: once, few, many, or a class if the clone is expanded.

V: TRBV18
size: .
J: TRBJ1-1
D: .
DNA: TGTGCCAGCTCACCACGACAGTCGAACACTGAAGCTTTCTTT
CDR3: CASSPRQSNTEAFF

V: TRBV12-3/TRBV12-4
size: .
J: TRBJ2-7
D: TRBD2
DNA: TGTGCCAGCAGTTTTAATATCGGTAGCGGGGGGCTCTCCTACGAGCAGTACTTC
CDR3: CASSFNIGSGGLSYEQYF

V: TRBV7-9
size: many
J: TRBJ1-1
D: TRBD1
DNA: TGTGCCAGCAGCGGGGATACAGGGGACACTGAAGCTTTCTTT
CDR3: CASSGDTGDTEAFF

V: TRBV29-1
size: many
J: TRBJ2-7
D: .
DNA: TGCAGCGTTTTTCGACTAGACTCGTACGAGCAGTACTTC
CDR3: CSVFRLDSYEQYF

V: TRBV24-1
size: .
J: TRBJ2-1
D: TRBD1
DNA: TGTGCCACCAGTGATCACCGGGACAGGGGTGAGCAGTTCTTC
CDR3: CATSDHRDRGEQFF

V: TRBV20-1
size: few
J: TRBJ1-5
D: .
DNA: TGCAGTGCTACCCCTTTAAGTGTAGTGGGCGGGGAACAGCCCCAGCATTTT
CDR3: CSATPLSVVGGEQPQHF

V: TRBV10-3
size: many
J: TRBJ2-7
D: .
DNA: TGTGCCATCAGTCGGGACACCAACTCCTACGAGCAGTACTTC
CDR3: CAISRDTNSYEQYF

V: TRBV20-1
size: .
J: TRBJ2-5
D: .
DNA: TGCAGTGCTATGGGGGCCAGACCACACCAAGAGACCCAGTACTTC
CDR3: CSAMGARPHQETQYF

V: TRBV7-2
size: few
J: TRBJ2-2
D: TRBD1
DNA: TGTGCCAGCAGTCCGACAGGGGGTAGGACCGGGGAGCTGTTTTTT
CDR3: CASSPTGGRTGELFF

V: TRBV12-3/TRBV12-4
size: .
J: TRBJ2-5
D: .
DNA: TGTGCCAGCAGTTTATTCGGACAGACACAAGAGACCCAGTACTTC
CDR3: CASSLFGQTQETQYF

V: TRBV29-1
size: many
J: TRBJ2-2
D: .
DNA: TGCAGCGTGCACTCAGGGTACGGGGAGCTGTTTTTT
CDR3: CSVHSGYGELFF

V: TRBV27
size: few
J: TRBJ1-1
D: .
DNA: TGTGCCAGCAGTCCGCGGGACACCGCTGAAGCTTTCTTT
CDR3: CASSPRDTAEAFF

V: TRBV7-2
size: many
J: TRBJ2-7
D: TRBD1
DNA: TGTGCCAGCAGCCTCGATTGGGACAGCCCCAGAGAGCAGTACTTC
CDR3: CASSLDWDSPREQYF

V: TRBV6-5
size: once
J: TRBJ1-1
D: .
DNA: TGTGCCAGCAATCACGGGTGGCTGGTGAACACTGAAGCTTTCTTT
CDR3: CASNHGWLVNTEAFF

V: TRBV20-1
size: few
J: TRBJ1-1
D: .
DNA: TGCAGTGCTCCCCAGGGATTTAGCACTGAAGCTTTCTTT
CDR3: CSAPQGFSTEAFF

V: TRBV5-1
size: .
J: TRBJ1-1
D: .
DNA: TGCGCCAGCAGCGCTGGACAGTTCACTGAAGCTTTCTTT
CDR3: CASSAGQFTEAFF

V: TRBV9
size: .
J: TRBJ2-2
D: TRBD1
DNA: TGTGCCAGCAGCGCCGTCAGTGGACAGGGGGCTCGGACCGGGGAGCTGTTTTTT
CDR3: CASSAVSGQGARTGELFF

V: TRBV5-1
size: .
J: TRBJ1-4
D: TRBD1
DNA: TGCGCCAGCAGCCAACAGGGGGCCAGTAATGAAAAACTGTTTTTT
CDR3: CASSQQGASNEKLFF

V: TRBV5-1
size: once
J: TRBJ2-5
D: TRBD2
DNA: TGCGCCAGCAGCTTTGGAGGGAGGGCCTTTCAAGAGACCCAGTACTTC
CDR3: CASSFGGRAFQETQYF

V: TRBV5-1
size: .
J: TRBJ1-2
D: .
DNA: TGCGCCAGCAGCTTGATAGGGGACGGCTACACCTTC
CDR3: CASSLIGDGYTF

V: TRBV7-3
size: many
J: TRBJ1-2
D: .
DNA: TGTGCCAGCAGCTTTTCAGGGGCGAAAGGCTACACCTTC
CDR3: CASSFSGAKGYTF

V: TRBV19
size: .
J: TRBJ1-1
D: .
DNA: TGTGCCAGTAGTATTGGCGGGAGATCCACTGAAGCTTTCTTT
CDR3: CASSIGGRSTEAFF

V: TRBV2
size: many
J: TRBJ1-4
D: TRBD1
DNA: TGTGCCAGCAGTGAAGGACAGGGGGCCGTGGCTAATGAAAAACTGTTTTTT
CDR3: CASSEGQGAVANEKLFF

V: TRBV29-1
size: many
J: TRBJ2-7
D: .
DNA: TGCAGCGTTGCCAGGGGTACGGCCCCCTACGAGCAGTACTTC
CDR3: CSVARGTAPYEQYF

V: TRBV19
size: .
J: TRBJ2-7
D: .
DNA: TGTGCCAGTAGTATAGATGCTAGCGAGCAGTACTTC
CDR3: CASSIDASEQYF

V: TRBV6-5
size: .
J: TRBJ2-7
D: .
DNA: TGTGCCAGCAGGAGAACACTAGGGCCATCCTACGAGCAGTACTTC
CDR3: CASRRTLGPSYEQYF

V: TRBV7-9
size: few
J: TRBJ2-1
D: TRBD2
DNA: TGTGCCAGCAGCTTCGGACTAGCGGGAGGGCCACACAATGAGCAGTTCTTC
CDR3: CASSFGLAGGPHNEQFF

V: TRBV30
size: .
J: TRBJ1-3
D: .
DNA: TGTGCCTGGAGTACAGGGCCGGGAAACACCATATATTTT
CDR3: CAWSTGPGNTIYF

V: TRBV7-8
size: many
J: TRBJ2-5
D: .
DNA: TGTGCCAGCAGCTTTTATGCGGGGCAAGAGACCCAGTACTTC
CDR3: CASSFYAGQETQYF